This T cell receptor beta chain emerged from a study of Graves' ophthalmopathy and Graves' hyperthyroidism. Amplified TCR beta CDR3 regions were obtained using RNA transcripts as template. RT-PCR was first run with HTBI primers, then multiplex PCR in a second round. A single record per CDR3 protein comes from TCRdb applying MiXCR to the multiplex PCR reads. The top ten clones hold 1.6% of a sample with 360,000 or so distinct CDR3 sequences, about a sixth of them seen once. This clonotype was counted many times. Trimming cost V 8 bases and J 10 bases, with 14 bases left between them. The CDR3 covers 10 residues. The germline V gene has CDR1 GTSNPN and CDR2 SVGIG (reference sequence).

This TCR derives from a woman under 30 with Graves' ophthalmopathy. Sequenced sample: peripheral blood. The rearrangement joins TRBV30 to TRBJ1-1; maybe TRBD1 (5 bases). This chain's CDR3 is CAGLTGTAFF. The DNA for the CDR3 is TGTGCCGGATTGACGGGGACAGCTTTCTTT.